What follows are 7 T cell receptor beta chains derived from one specimen sequenced in a study of blood T cell repertoires in COVID-19. Clones were sequenced by immunoSEQ multiplex PCR, and TCRdb holds only the in-frame ones, with some missing. The table lists around 300,000 clones, around 85% of them singletons, with about 4% in the top ten. Sequencing was carried out using peripheral blood. Receptors originate from a woman aged 50 to 60 with active or convalescent COVID-19.

The chain has TRBV12-3 or TRBV12-4 and TRBJ1-5; 7 bases are a match to TRBD1. This CDR3 contains 13 residues. J lost 15 bases, V lost 1 base, and 9 bases had no gene match. CDR3: CASSLGNRGPPHF. Here the CDR3 DNA reads TGTGCCAGCAGTTTAGGGAACAGGGGCCCGCCGCATTTT.

V gene TRBV5-4 combines with J gene TRBJ2-3; 12 bases agree with TRBD1. CDR3 length equals 17 residues. With V trimmed by 4 bases and J by 0 bases, 6 bases remained unmatched. Germline CDR1 and CDR2: SGHNT and YYREEE (reference sequence). This CDR3 is CASSAGQGAGSTDTQYF. CDR3 bases: TGTGCCAGCAGCGCGGGACAGGGGGCGGGTAGCACAGATACGCAGTATTTT. The full variable domain, rest sourced from reference TRBV5-4 and TRBJ2-3, is ETGVTQSPTHLIKTRGQQVTLRCSSQSGHNTVSWYQQALGQGPQFIFQYYREEENGRGNFPPRFSGLQFPNYSSELNVNALELDDSALYLCASSAGQGAGSTDTQYFGPGTRLTVL.

The chain employs TRBV4-1 and TRBJ1-5, with D possibly TRBD1 on 5 matching bases. The CDR3 totals 14 residues. Germline loops: CDR1 MGHRA, CDR2 YSYEKL. V lost 3 bases and J 5 bases, leaving 11 bases between the germline ends. The CDR3 DNA reads TGCGCCAGCAGCCAGGCAGGGAGGGATCAGCCCCAGCATTTT. Translation gives CASSQAGRDQPQHF.

The V call is TRBV18, the J call TRBJ2-2; D remains unclear. CDR1 KGHSH and CDR2 LQKENI come from the germline V gene. Trimming removed 4 bases from V and 5 bases from J, with 5 bases in between. The CDR3 is made up of 12 amino acids. The CDR3 DNA is TGTGCCAGCTCACTCAATACCGGGGAGCTGTTTTTT. Protein product: CASSLNTGELFF.

This clone was observed a single time. V gene TRBV7-3 combines with J gene TRBJ2-3; TRBD2 aligns across 11 bases. Germline V gene data show CDR1 as SGHTA and CDR2 as FQGTGA. The V segment lost 1 base and the J segment 2 bases; nucleotides outside the gene matches: 17. The CDR3 is 21 residues long. The CDR3: CASSLRPTSPGTSGTTDTQYF. The CDR3 DNA reads as TGTGCCAGCAGCTTAAGGCCCACCTCCCCCGGGACTAGCGGTACCACAGATACGCAGTATTTT.

The CDR3 DNA follows: TGTGCCAGCAGCCGAGCGGCTAGCGGGAGCTACAATGAGCAGTTCTTC. It translates to CASSRAASGSYNEQFF. The chain links TRBV7-3 to TRBJ2-1; 10 bases agree with TRBD2. The CDR3 is 16 residues long. Germline CDR1 SGHTA, CDR2 FQGTGA. The J segment lost 3 bases and the V segment lost 5 bases, leaving 7 bases of the junction unmatched.

The sample holds a few counts of this clone. The genes are TRBV5-1 and TRBJ1-2, with no clear D. Germline CDR1 reads SGHRS; CDR2 reads YFSETQ. This CDR3 is 15 amino acids long. Trimming took off 4 bases at V and 0 bases at J, with 13 bases between the two ends. The CDR3 DNA is TGCGCCAGCAGCACGGGTCTGGGAGCTAACTATGGCTACACCTTC. Amino acid sequence: CASSTGLGANYGYTF.